Given below is one T cell receptor (beta chain) in context. The data stem from a study of OX40 agonist ivuxolimab in advanced cancers. Germline values: CDR1 MGHRA, CDR2 YSYEKL. The CDR3 has 16 residues. V gave up 4 bases and J gave up 1 base; unmatched junction bases: 8. Libraries were prepared by immunoSEQ multiplex PCR; TCRdb keeps only in-frame clonotypes and omits some of them. The sample lists around 63,000 clones, roughly nine tenths occurring once. This sequence was found in an adult with an advanced solid tumor such as melanoma, head and neck, liver or kidney cancer. The genes are TRBV4-1 and TRBJ2-7; TRBD1 agrees at 9 bases. This specimen was CD4+ or CD8+ T cells sorted from blood, taken in a trial of the OX40 agonist ivuxolimab. CDR3: CASSRHTGGASYEQYF. The CDR3 region has the DNA TGCGCCAGCAGCCGCCACACAGGGGGCGCATCCTACGAGCAGTACTTC.